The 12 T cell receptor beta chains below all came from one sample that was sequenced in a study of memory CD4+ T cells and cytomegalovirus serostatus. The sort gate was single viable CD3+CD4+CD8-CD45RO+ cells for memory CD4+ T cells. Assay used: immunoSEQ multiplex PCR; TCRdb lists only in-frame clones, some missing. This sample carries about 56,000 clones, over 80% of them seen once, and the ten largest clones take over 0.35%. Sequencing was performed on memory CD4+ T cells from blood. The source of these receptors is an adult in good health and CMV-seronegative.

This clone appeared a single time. As DNA, the CDR3 is TGTGCCAGCAGCTTGGGGGGGGGAGAGAGGACACCCCTCCACTTT. Translation: CASSLGGGERTPLHF. The genes are TRBV5-6 and TRBJ1-6; a weak D match, TRBD1 (5 bases). The CDR3 is made up of 15 amino acids. Germline lookup yields CDR1 SGHDT and CDR2 YYEEEE. Trimming cost V 0 bases and J 11 bases, with 15 bases left between them.

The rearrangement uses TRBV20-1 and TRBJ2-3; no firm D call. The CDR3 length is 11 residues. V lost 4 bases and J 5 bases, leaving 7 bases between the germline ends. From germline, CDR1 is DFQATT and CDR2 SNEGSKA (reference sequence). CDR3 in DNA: TGCAGTGCTACAGTCCTAGATACGCAGTATTTT. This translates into CSATVLDTQYF.

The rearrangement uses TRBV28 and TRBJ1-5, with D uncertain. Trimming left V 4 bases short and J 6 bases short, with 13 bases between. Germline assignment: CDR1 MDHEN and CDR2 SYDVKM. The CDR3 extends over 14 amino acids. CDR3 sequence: CASSSPFGTQPQHF. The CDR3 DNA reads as TGTGCCAGCAGTTCCCCTTTTGGTACTCAGCCCCAGCATTTT. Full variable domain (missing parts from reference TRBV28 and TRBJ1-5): DVKVTQSSRYLVKRTGEKVFLECVQDMDHENMFWYRQDPGLGLRLIYFSYDVKMKEKGDIPEGYSVSREKKERFSLILESASTNQTSMYLCASSSPFGTQPQHFGDGTRLSIL.

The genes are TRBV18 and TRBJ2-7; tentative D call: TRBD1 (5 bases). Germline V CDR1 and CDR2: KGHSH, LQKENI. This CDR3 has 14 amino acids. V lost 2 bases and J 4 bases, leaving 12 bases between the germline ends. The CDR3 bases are TGTGCCAGCTCACCAGAAAGGGGTTTATACGAGCAGTACTTC. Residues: CASSPERGLYEQYF.

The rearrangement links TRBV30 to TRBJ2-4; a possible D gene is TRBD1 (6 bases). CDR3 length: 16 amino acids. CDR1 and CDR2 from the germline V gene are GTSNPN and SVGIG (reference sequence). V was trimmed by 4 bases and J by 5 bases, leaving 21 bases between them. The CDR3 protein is CAWKSKAGTSQNIQYF. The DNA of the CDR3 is TGTGCCTGGAAAAGTAAAGCCGGGACATCTCAAAACATTCAGTACTTC.

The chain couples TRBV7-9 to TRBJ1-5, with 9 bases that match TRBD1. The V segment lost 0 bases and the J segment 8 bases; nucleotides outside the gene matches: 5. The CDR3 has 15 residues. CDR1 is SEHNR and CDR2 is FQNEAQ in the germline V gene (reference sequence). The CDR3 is CASSLATGGMEPQHF. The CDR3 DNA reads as TGTGCCAGCAGCTTAGCTACAGGGGGCATGGAGCCCCAGCATTTT.

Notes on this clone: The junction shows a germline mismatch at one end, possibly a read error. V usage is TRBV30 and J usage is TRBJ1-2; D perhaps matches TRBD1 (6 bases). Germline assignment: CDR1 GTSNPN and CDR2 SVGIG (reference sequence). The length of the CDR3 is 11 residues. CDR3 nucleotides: TGTGCCTGGAGTAATGAACAGGGTCTAGTCTTC. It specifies CAWSNEQGLVF.

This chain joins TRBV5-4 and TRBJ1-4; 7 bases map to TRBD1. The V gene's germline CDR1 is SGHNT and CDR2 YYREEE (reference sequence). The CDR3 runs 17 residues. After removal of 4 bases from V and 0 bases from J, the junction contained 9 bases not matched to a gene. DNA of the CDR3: TGTGCCAGCAGCCTGGGACAGACGTCGACAACTAATGAAAAACTGTTTTTT. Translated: CASSLGQTSTTNEKLFF. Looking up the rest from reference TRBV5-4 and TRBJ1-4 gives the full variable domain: ETGVTQSPTHLIKTRGQQVTLRCSSQSGHNTVSWYQQALGQGPQFIFQYYREEENGRGNFPPRFSGLQFPNYSSELNVNALELDDSALYLCASSLGQTSTTNEKLFFGSGTQLSVL.

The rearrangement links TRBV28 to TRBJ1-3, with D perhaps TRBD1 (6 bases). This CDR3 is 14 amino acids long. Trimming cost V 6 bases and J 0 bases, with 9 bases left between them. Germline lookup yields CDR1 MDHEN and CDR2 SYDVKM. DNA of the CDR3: TGTGCCAGCAGGGGGGCCCCCTCTGGAAACACCATATATTTT. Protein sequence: CASRGAPSGNTIYF.

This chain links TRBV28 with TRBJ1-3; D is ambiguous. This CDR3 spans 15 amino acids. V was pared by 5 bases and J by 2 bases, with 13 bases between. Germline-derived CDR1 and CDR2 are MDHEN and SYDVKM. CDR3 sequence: CASSPGRAPGNTIYF. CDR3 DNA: TGTGCCAGCAGTCCCGGACGGGCTCCTGGAAACACCATATATTTT.

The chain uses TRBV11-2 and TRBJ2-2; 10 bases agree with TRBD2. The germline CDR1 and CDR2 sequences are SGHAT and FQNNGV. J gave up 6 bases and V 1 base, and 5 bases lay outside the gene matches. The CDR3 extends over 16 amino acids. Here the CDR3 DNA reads TGTGCCAGCAGCTTAGTGTTCAGCGGGGGGGCCGGGGAGCTGTTTTTT. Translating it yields CASSLVFSGGAGELFF.

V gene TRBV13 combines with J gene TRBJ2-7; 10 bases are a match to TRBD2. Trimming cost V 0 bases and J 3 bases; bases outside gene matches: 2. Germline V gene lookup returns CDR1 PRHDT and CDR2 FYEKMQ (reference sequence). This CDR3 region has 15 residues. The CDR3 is CASSLGLAGIYEQYF. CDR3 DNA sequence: TGTGCCAGCAGCTTAGGACTAGCGGGGATCTACGAGCAGTACTTC.